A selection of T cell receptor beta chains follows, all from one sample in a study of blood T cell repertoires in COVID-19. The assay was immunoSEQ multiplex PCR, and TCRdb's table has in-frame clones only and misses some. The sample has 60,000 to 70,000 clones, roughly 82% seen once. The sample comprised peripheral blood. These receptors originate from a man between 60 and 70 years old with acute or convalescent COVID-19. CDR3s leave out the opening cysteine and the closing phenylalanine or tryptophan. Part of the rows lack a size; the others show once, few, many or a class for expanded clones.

AISLRGSEAF,-,TRBV10-3,TRBJ1-1
ASSSPSETQY,-,TRBV12-3/TRBV12-4,TRBJ2-5
ASSDGTSVNEQF,once,TRBV10-1,TRBJ2-1
AWSLGGENTIY,-,TRBV30,TRBJ1-3
ASSTHLSYSNQPQH,-,TRBV6-2/TRBV6-3,TRBJ1-5
ASSPLAGTGELF,few,TRBV3-1/TRBV3-2,TRBJ2-2
ASSGAWDQPQH,-,TRBV2,TRBJ1-5
AWIWGRGYYGYT,-,TRBV30,TRBJ1-2
ASSFTGQGSYEQY,-,TRBV27,TRBJ2-7
ASSWGQGNEQY,once,TRBV5-1,TRBJ2-7
ASSQEWSSRDTQY,-,TRBV4-3,TRBJ2-3
ASSYREINYGYT,-,TRBV6-5,TRBJ1-2
ASSTKQNTEAF,-,TRBV7-9,TRBJ1-1
ASSPPGQGATEAF,-,TRBV18,TRBJ1-1
ASSLSRSTGGNSPLH,-,TRBV27,TRBJ1-6
ASSSRISAEQY,-,TRBV11-3,TRBJ2-7
ASSLVLLTGGESH,few,TRBV7-2,TRBJ1-6
ASSQFRDKDTQY,-,TRBV4-1,TRBJ2-3
ASSQDNRGVDGYT,-,TRBV4-1,TRBJ1-2
ASSPAGQGRGKLF,-,TRBV4-3,TRBJ1-4
ASSQVGGWDEQF,few,TRBV3-1/TRBV3-2,TRBJ2-1
ATSDWQGGKNIQY,-,TRBV24-1,TRBJ2-4
ASSYSVLTSQETQY,-,TRBV6-5,TRBJ2-5
AWRGQGQFDGYT,-,TRBV30,TRBJ1-2
AWSPQGASWNTEAF,once,TRBV30,TRBJ1-1
ASRSTGTGNTIY,-,TRBV11-2,TRBJ1-3
ASRVTGGPFSGNTIY,-,TRBV7-8,TRBJ1-3
ASSRPGQNTGELF,-,TRBV6-2/TRBV6-3,TRBJ2-2
ASGLTDDQPQH,-,TRBV12-5,TRBJ1-5
ASSRTGDNEQF,-,TRBV6-6,TRBJ2-1
ASSESGALYNEQF,-,TRBV11-3,TRBJ2-1
ASRPRLAVSTDTQY,-,TRBV3-1/TRBV3-2,TRBJ2-3
ASRKENSNQPQH,-,TRBV21-1,TRBJ1-5
ASSQEGRGPGGYT,-,TRBV3-1/TRBV3-2,TRBJ1-2
ASSHLGLAGGLSTYTQY,-,TRBV3-1/TRBV3-2,TRBJ2-3
ASSVGQVNTEAF,few,TRBV7-9,TRBJ1-1
ASSGTGYQPQH,-,TRBV19,TRBJ1-5
ASSYSKGVYEQY,-,TRBV6-5,TRBJ2-7